These 3 T cell receptor beta chains were sequenced from one sample in a study of cytomegalovirus exposure and HLA in healthy donors. Use of 60 Vbeta and 13 Jbeta primers characterized the PCR. Sequencing was performed with immunoSEQ multiplex PCR; in TCRdb, only in-frame clones are kept and a portion is missing. The table has 150,000 to 200,000 clones, about 80% seen once. The sequenced sample consisted of PBMCs. These receptors came from a man between 18 and 29 years old in good health and CMV-seronegative.

The CDR3 loop is CASSLYGGSNTEAFF. In nucleotides, the CDR3 is TGTGCCAGCAGTTTATATGGGGGCTCGAACACTGAAGCTTTCTTT. The chain links TRBV27 to TRBJ1-1, with D possibly TRBD1 on 6 matching bases. This CDR3 contains 15 residues. Germline V CDR1 and CDR2: MNHEY, SMNVEV (reference sequence). Trimming left V 1 base short and J 1 base short, with 10 bases between.

The chain combines TRBV2 with TRBJ2-7, with TRBD1 identical over 10 bases. CDR1 is SNHLY, CDR2 FYNNEI, per germline. The CDR3 length is 13 residues. V lost 4 bases and J lost 11; bases outside the gene matches: 8. CDR3 residues: CASSAGETGGEYF. Written as DNA, the CDR3 is TGTGCCAGCAGTGCTGGGGAGACAGGGGGCGAGTACTTC.

The V and J genes are TRBV18 and TRBJ2-3, with a possible D match to TRBD1 (6 bases). CDR3 size: 15 residues. Germline values: CDR1 KGHSH, CDR2 LQKENI. V dropped 1 base and J dropped 3 bases, with 11 bases sitting between them. CDR3 coding DNA: TGTGCCAGCTCACCACTCCCAGGGGTAACAGATACGCAGTATTTT. It is translated as CASSPLPGVTDTQYF.